The 4 T cell receptor beta chains below all came from one sample that was sequenced in a study of CD8+ T cells in alopecia areata. This sample's treatment: oral pan-JAK inhibitor, 5-10 mg twice daily. Extraction and reverse transcription of RNA yielded cDNA as the sequencing template. TCRdb's copy holds only in-frame clones and misses some; the assay was immunoSEQ multiplex PCR. The sample lists roughly 200,000 clones, about 53% occurring once. The starting material was CD8+ T cells sorted from blood, obtained at week 24, from a patient treated with tofacitinib. These receptors originate from a human donor with alopecia areata.

The chain links TRBV11-2 to TRBJ1-4, with 11 bases matching TRBD1. The CDR3 totals 17 residues. V shed 1 base, J shed 6 bases, and the junction held 7 bases outside the gene matches. Germline CDR1 SGHAT, CDR2 FQNNGV. In DNA form, the CDR3 reads TGTGCCAGCAGCTTAGGGACAGGGGGCCTTGAGGATGAAAAACTGTTTTTT. Translation gives CASSLGTGGLEDEKLFF.

This sequence joins TRBV7-2 and TRBJ1-5; a weak D match, TRBD1 (6 bases). CDR3 length: 13 amino acids. The germline V and J ends were trimmed by 5 bases and 6 bases, with 11 bases remaining between them. Germline V gene sequence: CDR1 SGHTA, CDR2 FQGNSA. The CDR3 is CASSTGIGQPQHF. In DNA form, the CDR3 reads TGTGCCAGCAGCACAGGGATTGGTCAGCCCCAGCATTTT.

The V and J genes are TRBV27 and TRBJ1-4, with D possibly matching TRBD1 (5 bases). The V and J ends lost 6 bases and 8 bases respectively, with 19 bases between them. Per germline, CDR1 MNHEY and CDR2 SMNVEV (reference sequence). There are 15 residues in the CDR3. This CDR3 is CASSPGTAGWEKLFF. The CDR3 nucleotides read TGTGCCAGCAGCCCGGGGACGGCCGGATGGGAAAAACTGTTTTTT.

The V call is TRBV9, the J call TRBJ2-7; 8 bases agree with TRBD1. This CDR3 contains 14 residues. Germline V lookup: CDR1 SGDLS, CDR2 YYNGEE. Trimming cost V 3 bases and J 6 bases; bases outside gene matches: 8. The CDR3 nucleotides are TGTGCCAGCAGCGAGACAGGGGTCGAAGGCGAGCAGTACTTC. Its translation: CASSETGVEGEQYF.